This TCR beta chain was documented in a study of shared clonotypes between healthy human individuals. Details on this clone: Its antigen is as yet unknown.

Study-wide findings and caveats: In the sorted subsets, rarefaction showed sequencing was incomplete despite large depth. Of the naive CD4 clonotypes, roughly 5.2% were shared across several donors.

The table came from immunoSEQ multiplex PCR; TCRdb's copy has only in-frame clones and leaves some out. The sample has 2 million to 2.5 million clones, 85% to 95% seen once; the top ten hold about 0.36%. Trimming cost V 6 bases and J 1 base; bases outside gene matches: 6. The CDR3 is made up of 16 amino acids. Germline V gene lookup returns CDR1 MDHEN and CDR2 SYDVKM. Sequencing was done on a sample of naive CD4+ T cells from PBMCs. Subset: CD45RA+ positively selected. The chain uses TRBV28 and TRBJ2-3; 11 bases align to TRBD2. This clonotype originated in a young man in good health. Some clones in this sample may be carry-over from other donors' samples. The CDR3 sequence: CASRPGTSGRTDTQYF. The DNA for the CDR3 is TGTGCCAGCAGGCCTGGGACTAGCGGTCGCACAGATACGCAGTATTTT.